These T cell receptor beta chains were read from a single sample in a study of cytomegalovirus exposure and HLA in healthy donors. Repertoires were generated with immunoSEQ multiplex PCR, while TCRdb's copy carries only in-frame clones and drops some. The sample includes 150,000 to 200,000 clones, about 89% seen only once; the top ten take roughly 3%. Sequenced input: PBMCs. The receptors were gathered from a woman aged 18 to 35 in good health and CMV-seropositive. CDR3s include the opening cysteine and the closing phenylalanine or tryptophan. D genes are given only for firm matches. Clone size appears in some rows only: once, few, many, or a class for an expanded clone.

v_gene,d_gene,j_gene,abundance,CDR3aa,CDR3nt
TRBV19,NA,TRBJ2-2,NA,CASNRGGTGELFF,TGTGCCAGTAACAGGGGGGGCACCGGGGAGCTGTTTTTT
TRBV2,NA,TRBJ2-7,NA,CARGAPDEQYF,TGTGCCCGCGGGGCTCCCGACGAGCAGTACTTC
TRBV2,NA,TRBJ2-2,NA,CASRVQGSGELFF,TGTGCCAGCAGAGTACAGGGCTCCGGGGAGCTGTTTTTT
TRBV15,TRBD1,TRBJ2-5,few,CATLPGGGETQYF,TGTGCCACCCTGCCAGGGGGTGGGGAGACCCAGTACTTC
TRBV25-1,TRBD2,TRBJ2-1,NA,CASGTPGGSPLNEQFF,TGTGCCAGCGGAACCCCCGGCGGGAGTCCCCTCAATGAGCAGTTCTTC
TRBV29-1,TRBD1,TRBJ1-1,NA,CSVDPGGNTEAFF,TGCAGCGTTGATCCAGGGGGTAACACTGAAGCTTTCTTT
TRBV15,TRBD2,TRBJ2-5,NA,CATSFRLAGLYQETQYF,TGTGCCACCAGCTTTCGACTAGCGGGGCTGTACCAAGAGACCCAGTACTTC
TRBV5-1,TRBD1,TRBJ1-6,NA,CASSTLGQGYNSPLHF,TGCGCCAGCAGCACCCTTGGACAGGGTTATAATTCACCCCTCCACTTT
TRBV28,TRBD2,TRBJ2-1,NA,CASRVSGTSSNEQFF,TGTGCCAGCAGAGTCTCCGGGACTAGCTCCAATGAGCAGTTCTTC
TRBV15,TRBD1,TRBJ2-6,NA,CATSSRGLNPGANVLTF,TGTGCCACCAGCAGCAGGGGGTTAAACCCTGGGGCCAACGTCCTGACTTTC
TRBV2,NA,TRBJ2-5,NA,CASVRVGETQYF,TGTGCCAGCGTCCGGGTCGGAGAGACCCAGTACTTC
TRBV5-4,NA,TRBJ1-1,NA,CASSPPVRGKNTEAFF,TGTGCCAGCAGCCCGCCTGTGCGGGGGAAGAACACTGAAGCTTTCTTT
TRBV11-2,NA,TRBJ1-1,NA,CASSLWGQEAFF,TGTGCCAGCAGCCTGTGGGGGCAAGAAGCTTTCTTT
TRBV20-1,NA,TRBJ1-5,few,CSAGRQPQHF,TGCAGTGCTGGGAGGCAGCCCCAGCATTTT
TRBV28,NA,TRBJ2-7,NA,CASKGEDRRRHEQYF,TGTGCCAGCAAGGGGGAGGACAGGAGGCGGCACGAGCAGTACTTC
TRBV7-2,NA,TRBJ2-6,NA,CASTTDTQSAGANVLTF,TGTGCCAGCACGACCGACACACAGTCCGCCGGGGCCAACGTCCTGACTTTC
TRBV6-5,TRBD2,TRBJ2-2,once,CASSSPGRPGELFF,TGTGCCAGCAGTTCCCCCGGGAGGCCCGGGGAGCTGTTTTTT
TRBV27,TRBD1,TRBJ2-1,NA,CASSSLTGAYNEQFF,TGTGCCAGCAGTTCATTGACAGGGGCCTACAATGAGCAGTTCTTC
TRBV11-3,NA,TRBJ2-2,NA,CASSLGPGAGELFF,TGTGCCAGCAGCTTAGGCCCAGGGGCCGGGGAGCTGTTTTTT
TRBV11-2,TRBD2,TRBJ2-7,once,CASSLDLAVSSYEQYF,TGTGCCAGCAGCTTAGATCTAGCGGTGAGCTCCTACGAGCAGTACTTC
TRBV7-2,TRBD2,TRBJ2-7,NA,CASSFSGRASSYEQYF,TGTGCCAGCAGTTTTAGCGGGAGGGCTAGCTCCTACGAGCAGTACTTC
TRBV2,NA,TRBJ1-5,NA,CASSSDWDQPQHF,TGTGCCAGCAGTTCGGACTGGGATCAGCCCCAGCATTTT
TRBV5-1,NA,TRBJ1-4,NA,CASSWSSTGWNEKLFF,TGCGCCAGCAGTTGGAGTTCGACAGGCTGGAATGAAAAACTGTTTTTT
TRBV5-5,TRBD1,TRBJ2-2,NA,CASSRDRGIGTGELFF,TGTGCCAGCAGCCGGGACAGGGGAATCGGGACCGGGGAGCTGTTTTTT
TRBV6-5,TRBD1,TRBJ1-1,NA,CASRLQGALNTEAFF,TGTGCCAGCAGATTACAGGGGGCGCTGAACACTGAAGCTTTCTTT
TRBV12-1,NA,TRBJ2-7,NA,CASSLGGGRVKTYEQYF,TGTGCCAGCAGCTTAGGGGGGGGTCGCGTTAAGACCTACGAGCAGTACTTC